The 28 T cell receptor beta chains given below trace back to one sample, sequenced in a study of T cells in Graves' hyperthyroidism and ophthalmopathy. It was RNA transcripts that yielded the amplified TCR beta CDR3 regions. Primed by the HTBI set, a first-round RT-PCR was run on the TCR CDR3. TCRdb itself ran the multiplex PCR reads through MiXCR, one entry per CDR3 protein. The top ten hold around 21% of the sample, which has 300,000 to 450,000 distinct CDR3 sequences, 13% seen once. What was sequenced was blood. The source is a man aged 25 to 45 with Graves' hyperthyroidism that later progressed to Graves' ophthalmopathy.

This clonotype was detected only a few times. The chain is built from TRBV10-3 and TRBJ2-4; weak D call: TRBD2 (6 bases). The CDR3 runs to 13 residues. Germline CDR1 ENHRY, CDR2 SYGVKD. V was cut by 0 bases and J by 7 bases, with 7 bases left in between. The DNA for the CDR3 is TGTGCCATCAGTGAGTCGGAGGGGAACATTCAGTACTTC. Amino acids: CAISESEGNIQYF.

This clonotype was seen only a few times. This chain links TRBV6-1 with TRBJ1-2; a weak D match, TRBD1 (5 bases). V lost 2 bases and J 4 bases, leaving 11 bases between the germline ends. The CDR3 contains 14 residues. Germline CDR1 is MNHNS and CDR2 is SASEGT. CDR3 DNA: TGTGCCAGCAGTGAATTTCAGGGCCCCTATGGCTACACCTTC. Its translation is CASSEFQGPYGYTF.

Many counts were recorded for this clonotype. CDR3 nucleotide sequence: TGTGCCAGCAGAGGGGACCCCTTCTTCGAGCAGTACTTC. Translated, it gives CASRGDPFFEQYF. The V gene is TRBV6-1, the J gene TRBJ2-7; D may correspond to TRBD1 or TRBD2 (5 bases each). From germline, CDR1 is MNHNS and CDR2 SASEGT. V was cut by 6 bases and J by 6 bases, with 15 bases left in between. The CDR3 runs 13 residues.

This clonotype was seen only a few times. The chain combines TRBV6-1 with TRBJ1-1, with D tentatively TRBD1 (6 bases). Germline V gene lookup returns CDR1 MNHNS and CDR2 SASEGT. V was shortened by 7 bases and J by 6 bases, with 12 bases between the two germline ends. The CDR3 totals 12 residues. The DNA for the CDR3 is TGTGCCAGCAAGGGGGTAGGGGCTGAAGCTTTCTTT. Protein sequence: CASKGVGAEAFF.

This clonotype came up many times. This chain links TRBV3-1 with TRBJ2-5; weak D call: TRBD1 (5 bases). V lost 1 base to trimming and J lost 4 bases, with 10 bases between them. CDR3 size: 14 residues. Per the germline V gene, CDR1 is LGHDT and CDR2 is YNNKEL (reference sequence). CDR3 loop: CASSQGGRAETQYF. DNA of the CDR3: TGTGCCAGCAGCCAAGGAGGCAGGGCAGAGACCCAGTACTTC.

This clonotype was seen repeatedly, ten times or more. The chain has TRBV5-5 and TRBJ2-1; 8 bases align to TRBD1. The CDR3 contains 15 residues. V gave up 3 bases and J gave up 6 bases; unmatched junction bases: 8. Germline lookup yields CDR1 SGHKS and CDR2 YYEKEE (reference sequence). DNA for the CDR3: TGTGCCAGCAGCTCGAGTTGGACAGGGTTCAATGAGCAGTTCTTC. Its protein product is CASSSSWTGFNEQFF. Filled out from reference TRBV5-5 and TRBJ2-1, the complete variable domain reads DAGVTQSPTHLIKTRGQQVTLRCSPISGHKSVSWYQQVLGQGPQFIFQYYEKEERGRGNFPDRFSARQFPNYSSELNVNALLLGDSALYLCASSSSWTGFNEQFFGPGTRLTVL.

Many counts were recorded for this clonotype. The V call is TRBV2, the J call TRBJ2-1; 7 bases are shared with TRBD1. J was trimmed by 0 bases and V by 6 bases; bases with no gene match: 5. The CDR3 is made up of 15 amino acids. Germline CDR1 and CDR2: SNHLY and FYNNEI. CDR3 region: CASSLQGSSYNEQFF. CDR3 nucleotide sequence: TGTGCCAGCAGCTTACAGGGGAGCTCCTACAATGAGCAGTTCTTC.

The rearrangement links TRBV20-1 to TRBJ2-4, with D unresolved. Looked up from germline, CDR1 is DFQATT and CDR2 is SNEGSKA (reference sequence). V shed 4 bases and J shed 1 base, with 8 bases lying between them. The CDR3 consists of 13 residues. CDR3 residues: CSAIEDAKNIQYF. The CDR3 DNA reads TGCAGTGCTATCGAGGATGCCAAAAACATTCAGTACTTC.

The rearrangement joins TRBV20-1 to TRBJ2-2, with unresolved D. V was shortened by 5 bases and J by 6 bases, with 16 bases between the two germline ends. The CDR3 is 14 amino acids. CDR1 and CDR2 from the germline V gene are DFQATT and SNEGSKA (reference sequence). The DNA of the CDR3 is TGCAGTGCTCGACAAATAGGGTTACCCGGGGAGCTGTTTTTT. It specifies CSARQIGLPGELFF.

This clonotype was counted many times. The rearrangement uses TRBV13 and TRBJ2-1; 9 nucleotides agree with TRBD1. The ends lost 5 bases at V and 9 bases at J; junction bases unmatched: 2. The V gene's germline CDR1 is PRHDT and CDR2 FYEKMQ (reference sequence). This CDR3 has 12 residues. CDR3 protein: CASSLTGGEQFF. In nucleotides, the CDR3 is TGTGCCAGCAGCCTGACAGGGGGTGAGCAGTTCTTC.

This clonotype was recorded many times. The CDR3: CASGLGGTAYGYTF. DNA of the CDR3: TGTGCTAGTGGTTTGGGAGGGACAGCCTATGGCTACACCTTC. V usage is TRBV12-5 and J usage is TRBJ1-2, with TRBD1 matching 7 bases. Losses at the gene ends were 1 base for V and 4 bases for J; bases not matched to a gene: 3. CDR1 is LGHNT, CDR2 FRNRAP, per germline. This CDR3 region has 14 residues. The full variable domain, rest sourced from reference TRBV12-5 and TRBJ1-2, is DARVTQTPRHKVTEMGQEVTMRCQPILGHNTVFWYRQTMMQGLELLAYFRNRAPLDDSGMPKDRFSAEMPDATLATLKIQPSEPRDSAVYFCASGLGGTAYGYTFGSGTRLTVV.

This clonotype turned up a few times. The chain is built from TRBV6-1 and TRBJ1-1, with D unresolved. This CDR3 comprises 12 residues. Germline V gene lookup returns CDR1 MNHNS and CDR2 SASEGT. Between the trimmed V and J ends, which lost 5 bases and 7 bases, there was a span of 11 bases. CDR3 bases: TGTGCCAGCAGTCAAGTCGCCGATGAAGCTTTCTTT. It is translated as CASSQVADEAFF.

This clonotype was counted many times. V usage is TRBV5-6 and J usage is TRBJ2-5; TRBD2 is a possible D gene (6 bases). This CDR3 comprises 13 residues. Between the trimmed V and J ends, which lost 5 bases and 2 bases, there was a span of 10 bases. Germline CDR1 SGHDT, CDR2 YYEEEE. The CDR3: CASRRGLQETQYF. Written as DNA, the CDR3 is TGTGCCAGCAGGCGGGGACTGCAAGAGACCCAGTACTTC.

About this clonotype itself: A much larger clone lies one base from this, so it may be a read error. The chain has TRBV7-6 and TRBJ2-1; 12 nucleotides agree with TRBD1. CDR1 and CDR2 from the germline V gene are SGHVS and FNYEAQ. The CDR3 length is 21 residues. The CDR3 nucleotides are TGTGCCAGCAGCTCATTCCCGGGGACAGGGGGCGCGGGGGTCTCCTACAAGGAGCAGTTCTTC. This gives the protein CASSSFPGTGGAGVSYKEQFF.

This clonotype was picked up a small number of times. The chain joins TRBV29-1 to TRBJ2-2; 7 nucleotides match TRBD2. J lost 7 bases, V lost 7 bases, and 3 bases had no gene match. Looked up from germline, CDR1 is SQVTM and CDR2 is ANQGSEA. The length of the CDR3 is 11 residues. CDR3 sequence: CSAGGDGELFF. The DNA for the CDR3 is TGCAGCGCTGGGGGGGACGGGGAGCTGTTTTTT.

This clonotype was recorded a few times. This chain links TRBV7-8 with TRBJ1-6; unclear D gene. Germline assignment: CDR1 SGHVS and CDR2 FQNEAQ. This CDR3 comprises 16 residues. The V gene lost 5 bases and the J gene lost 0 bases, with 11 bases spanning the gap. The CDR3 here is CASSERRSSYNSPLHF. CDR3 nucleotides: TGTGCCAGCAGCGAGAGAAGGAGCTCCTATAATTCACCCCTCCACTTT.

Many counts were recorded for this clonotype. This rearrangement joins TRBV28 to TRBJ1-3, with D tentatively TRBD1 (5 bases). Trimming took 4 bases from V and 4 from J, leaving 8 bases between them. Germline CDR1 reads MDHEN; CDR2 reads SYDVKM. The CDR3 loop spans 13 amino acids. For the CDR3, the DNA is TGTGCCAGCAGTTGGGGGTCCGGAAACACCATATATTTT. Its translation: CASSWGSGNTIYF.

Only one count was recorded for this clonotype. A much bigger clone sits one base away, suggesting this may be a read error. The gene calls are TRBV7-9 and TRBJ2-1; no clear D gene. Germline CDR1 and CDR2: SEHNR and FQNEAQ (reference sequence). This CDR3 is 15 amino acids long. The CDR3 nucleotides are TGTGCCAGCAGCGCCCCCCCCCCCCGGCACAATGAGCAGTCCTTC. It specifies CASSAPPPRHNEQSF.

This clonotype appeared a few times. The CDR3 spells CSVLDRGGLEQYF. DNA of the CDR3: TGCAGCGTCCTCGACAGGGGAGGCCTCGAGCAGTACTTC. The chain couples TRBV29-1 to TRBJ2-7, with TRBD1 identical over 8 bases. This CDR3 region has 13 residues. Germline lookup yields CDR1 SQVTM and CDR2 ANQGSEA. J lost 6 bases, V lost 6 bases, and 10 bases had no gene match.

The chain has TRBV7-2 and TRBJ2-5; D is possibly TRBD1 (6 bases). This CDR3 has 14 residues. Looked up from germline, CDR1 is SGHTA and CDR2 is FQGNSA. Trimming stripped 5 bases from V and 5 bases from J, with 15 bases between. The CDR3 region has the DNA TGTGCCAGCAGCAGGGACACAACAATGGAGACCCAGTACTTC. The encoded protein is CASSRDTTMETQYF.

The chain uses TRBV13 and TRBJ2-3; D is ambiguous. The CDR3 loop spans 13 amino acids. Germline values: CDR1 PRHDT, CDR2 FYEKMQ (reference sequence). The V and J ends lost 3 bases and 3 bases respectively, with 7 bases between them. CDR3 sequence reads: CASSFVETDTQYF. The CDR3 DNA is TGTGCCAGCAGCTTCGTAGAGACAGATACGCAGTATTTT.

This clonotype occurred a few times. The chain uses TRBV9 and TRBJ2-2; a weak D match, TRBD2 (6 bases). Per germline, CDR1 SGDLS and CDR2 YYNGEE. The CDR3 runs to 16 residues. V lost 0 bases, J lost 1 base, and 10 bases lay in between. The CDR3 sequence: CASSVAGGENTGELFF. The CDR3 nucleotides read TGTGCCAGCAGCGTAGCCGGGGGAGAGAACACCGGGGAGCTGTTTTTT.

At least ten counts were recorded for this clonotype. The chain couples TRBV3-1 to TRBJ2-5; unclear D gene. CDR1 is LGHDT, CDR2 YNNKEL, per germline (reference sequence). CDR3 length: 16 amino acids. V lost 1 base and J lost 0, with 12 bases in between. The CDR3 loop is CASSQVPIGYQETQYF. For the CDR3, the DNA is TGTGCCAGCAGCCAAGTACCGATCGGCTACCAAGAGACCCAGTACTTC.

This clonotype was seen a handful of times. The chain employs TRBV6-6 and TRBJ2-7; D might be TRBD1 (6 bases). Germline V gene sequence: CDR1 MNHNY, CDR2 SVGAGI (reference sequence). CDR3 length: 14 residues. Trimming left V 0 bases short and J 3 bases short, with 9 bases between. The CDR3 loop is CASSYSGAGYEQYF. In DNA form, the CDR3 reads TGTGCCAGCAGTTACTCGGGGGCAGGCTACGAGCAGTACTTC.

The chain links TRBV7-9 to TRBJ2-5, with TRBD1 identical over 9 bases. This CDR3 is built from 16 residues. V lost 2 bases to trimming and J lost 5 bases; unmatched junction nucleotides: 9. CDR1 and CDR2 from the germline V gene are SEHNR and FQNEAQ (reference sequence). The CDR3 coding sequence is TGTGCCAGCAGCTTACCCCGGGACAGGGTTTTGGAGACCCAGTACTTC. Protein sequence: CASSLPRDRVLETQYF.

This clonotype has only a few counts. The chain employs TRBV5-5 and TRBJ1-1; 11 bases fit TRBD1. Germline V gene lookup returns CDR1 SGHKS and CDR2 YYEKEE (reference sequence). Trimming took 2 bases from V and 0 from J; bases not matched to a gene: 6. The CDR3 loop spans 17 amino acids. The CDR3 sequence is CASSFFGDRGVNTEAFF. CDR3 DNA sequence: TGTGCCAGCAGCTTTTTTGGGGACAGGGGGGTGAACACTGAAGCTTTCTTT.

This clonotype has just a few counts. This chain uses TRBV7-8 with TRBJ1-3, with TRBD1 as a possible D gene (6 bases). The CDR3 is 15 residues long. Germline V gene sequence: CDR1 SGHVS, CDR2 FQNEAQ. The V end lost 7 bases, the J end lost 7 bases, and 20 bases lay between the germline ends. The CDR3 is CASTNPRAGENTIYF. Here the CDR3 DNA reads TGTGCCAGCACCAACCCCAGGGCAGGGGAGAACACCATATATTTT.

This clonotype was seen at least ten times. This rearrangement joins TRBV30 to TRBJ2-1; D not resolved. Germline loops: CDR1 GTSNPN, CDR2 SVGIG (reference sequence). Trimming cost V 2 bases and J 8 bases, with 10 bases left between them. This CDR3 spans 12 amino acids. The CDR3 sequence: CAWSSGPDEQFF. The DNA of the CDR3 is TGTGCCTGGAGTTCCGGACCGGATGAGCAGTTCTTC.